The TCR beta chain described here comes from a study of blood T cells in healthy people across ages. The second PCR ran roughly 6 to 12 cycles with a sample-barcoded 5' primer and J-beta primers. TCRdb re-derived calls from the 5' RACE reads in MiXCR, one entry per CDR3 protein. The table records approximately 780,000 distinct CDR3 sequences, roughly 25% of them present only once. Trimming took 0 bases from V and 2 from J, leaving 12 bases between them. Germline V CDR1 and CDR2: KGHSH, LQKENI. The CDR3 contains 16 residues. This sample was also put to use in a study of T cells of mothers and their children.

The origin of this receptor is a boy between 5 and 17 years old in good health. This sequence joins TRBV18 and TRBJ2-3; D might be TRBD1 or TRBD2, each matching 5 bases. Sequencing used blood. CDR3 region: CASSPPSGPDTDTQYF. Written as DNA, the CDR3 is TGTGCCAGCTCACCACCGTCGGGGCCAGACACAGATACGCAGTATTTT.